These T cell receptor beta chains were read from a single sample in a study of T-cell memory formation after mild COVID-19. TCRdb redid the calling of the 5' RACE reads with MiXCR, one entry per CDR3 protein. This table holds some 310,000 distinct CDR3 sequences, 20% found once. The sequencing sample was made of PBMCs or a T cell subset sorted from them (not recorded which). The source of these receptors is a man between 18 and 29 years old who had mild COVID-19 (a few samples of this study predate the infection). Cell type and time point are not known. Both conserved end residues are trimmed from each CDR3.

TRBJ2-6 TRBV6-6 ASSPLTGAGANVLT
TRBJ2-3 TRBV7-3 ASSQDGIDTQY
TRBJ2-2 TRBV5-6 ASSSAVGRFGELF
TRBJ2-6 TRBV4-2 ASSQTGQLTLSGANVLT
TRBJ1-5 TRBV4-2 ASSRTVDRAMQPQH
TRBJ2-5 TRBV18 ASSPGGDRVETQY
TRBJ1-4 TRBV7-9 ASSSGQGLTTNEKLF
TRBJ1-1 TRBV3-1 ASSQRGENTEAF
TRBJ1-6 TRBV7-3 ASSPDRGASPLH
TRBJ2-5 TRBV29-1 SVQRTSGRETQY
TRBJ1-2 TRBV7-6 ASSLSPGQVLVDYGYT
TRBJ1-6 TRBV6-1 ASSELGYNSPLH
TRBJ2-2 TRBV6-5 ASSYGTLLRTGELF
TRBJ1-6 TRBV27 ASSPDRGRGGLSPLH
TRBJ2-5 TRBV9 ASSQPKSGGSQETQY
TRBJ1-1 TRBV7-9 ASSTSFRSGTEAF
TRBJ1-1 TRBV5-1 ASSTGGQVGEAF
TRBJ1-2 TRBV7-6 ASSLLQADYGYT
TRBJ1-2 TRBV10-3 AIRVKGGSDYGYT
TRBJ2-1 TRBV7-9 ASSPRRGGSYNEQF
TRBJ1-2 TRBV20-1 SASKGRPYGYT
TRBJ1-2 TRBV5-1 ASSGQGDGYT
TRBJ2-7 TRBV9 ASSIGTSGGYEQY
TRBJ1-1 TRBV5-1 ASSLSGYTEAF
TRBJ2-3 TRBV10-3 AISQFTGSTDTQY
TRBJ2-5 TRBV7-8 ASSLISGTQY
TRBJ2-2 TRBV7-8 ASSFRVNTGELF
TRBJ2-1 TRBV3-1 ASSPSLRGNEQF
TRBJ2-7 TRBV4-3 ASSPSGGYYEQY